This TCR beta chain was sequenced in a study of early T cells in non-severe SARS-CoV-2 infection. V lost 0 bases to trimming and J lost 2 bases, with 14 bases between them. This CDR3 is 15 amino acids long. Germline V lookup: CDR1 DFQATT, CDR2 SNEGSKA (reference sequence). The TCR library protocol attached unique molecular identifiers to the individual cDNA molecules. One entry per CDR3 protein results from TCRdb running MiXCR on the 5' RACE reads. The sample yields approximately 69,000 distinct CDR3 sequences, approximately 13% seen once. This TCR was sampled from an adult who was a healthcare worker with PCR-confirmed SARS-CoV-2 infection or an uninfected control (not recorded which). The rearrangement joins TRBV20-1 to TRBJ2-7; a possible D gene is TRBD2 (6 bases). This specimen was whole blood, taken at baseline. The CDR3 is CSARDEETSPYEQYF. In nucleotides, the CDR3 is TGCAGTGCTAGAGATGAGGAGACTAGTCCCTACGAGCAGTACTTC.